This is a list of T cell receptor beta chains from one sample in a study of T cells after yellow fever vaccination. From the 5' RACE reads, TCRdb called clonotypes with MiXCR, one entry per CDR3 protein. The repertoire holds under 95,000 distinct CDR3 sequences, with about 7.2% as singletons. This specimen was CD8+ T cells sorted from PBMCs, taken 10 to 11 days after the first yellow fever vaccination. These receptor sequences come from a man younger than 35 who received the YFV17D yellow fever vaccine. CDR3s include the opening cysteine and the closing phenylalanine or tryptophan. The D gene is left open where the match is weak. Size values are once, few and many counts, or a class for expanded clones, and some rows have none.

D gene	clone size	J gene	V gene	CDR3 protein	CDR3 DNA
-	many	TRBJ2-3	TRBV4-3	CASSQQPSPVPDTQYF	TGCGCCAGCAGCCAACAGCCTAGCCCAGTCCCAGATACGCAGTATTTT
-	few	TRBJ1-5	TRBV5-5	CASSSPEGNDQPQHF	TGTGCCAGCAGCTCCCCCGAGGGGAACGATCAGCCCCAGCATTTT
TRBD2	many	TRBJ2-1	TRBV10-3	CAISTTSGASYNEQFF	TGTGCCATCAGTACCACTAGCGGAGCCTCCTACAATGAGCAGTTCTTC
TRBD1	-	TRBJ2-7	TRBV6-5	CASSYRGLGEQYF	TGTGCCAGCAGCTACAGGGGTCTAGGAGAGCAGTACTTC
-	-	TRBJ2-2	TRBV5-1	CASSLASMGGELFF	TGCGCCAGCAGCTTGGCCAGTATGGGCGGGGAGCTGTTTTTT
-	-	TRBJ1-4	TRBV10-2	CASGEGLSNEKLFF	TGCGCCAGCGGTGAGGGACTGTCTAATGAAAAACTGTTTTTT
-	many	TRBJ2-3	TRBV5-1	CASSSWDTQYF	TGCGCCAGCAGCTCATGGGATACGCAGTATTTT
-	-	TRBJ2-1	TRBV3-1	CASSQRHNEQFF	TGTGCCAGCAGCCAAAGACATAATGAGCAGTTCTTC
-	-	TRBJ1-4	TRBV5-1	CASSSAGPDATATNEKLFF	TGCGCCAGCAGCTCGGCGGGGCCCGATGCTACTGCAACTAATGAAAAACTGTTTTTT
-	-	TRBJ1-2	TRBV2	CASSEGWGQVGYTF	TGTGCCAGCAGTGAAGGTTGGGGCCAGGTTGGCTACACCTTC
-	many	TRBJ2-2	TRBV4-2	CASSQDNVGRYTGELFF	TGTGCCAGCAGCCAAGATAACGTTGGCCGATACACCGGGGAGCTGTTTTTT
-	few	TRBJ2-7	TRBV4-3	CASSQDLGYYEQYF	TGCGCCAGCAGCCAAGATCTAGGGTACTACGAGCAGTACTTC
TRBD2	many	TRBJ2-1	TRBV11-2	CASSLFGGGKDYNEQFF	TGTGCCAGCAGCCTCTTTGGGGGGGGAAAAGACTACAATGAGCAGTTCTTC
-	many	TRBJ2-2	TRBV12-3/TRBV12-4	CASSPVGGRDPGELFF	TGTGCCAGCAGTCCCGTAGGGGGTCGGGATCCCGGGGAGCTGTTTTTT
-	-	TRBJ1-2	TRBV5-6	CASSLVGYYGYTF	TGTGCCAGCAGCTTGGTGGGGTACTATGGCTACACCTTC
TRBD2	few	TRBJ2-3	TRBV5-1	CASSLAGTSGGLTDTQYF	TGCGCCAGCAGCTTGGCCGGGACTAGCGGGGGATTAACAGATACGCAGTATTTT
-	-	TRBJ2-7	TRBV5-1	CASSPRDVALYEQYF	TGCGCCAGCAGCCCCCGGGACGTTGCCTTGTACGAGCAGTACTTC
TRBD2	many	TRBJ2-1	TRBV4-1	CASSPSAGLLNEQFF	TGCGCCAGCAGCCCGAGCGCGGGACTACTAAATGAGCAGTTCTTC
-	-	TRBJ2-3	TRBV12-3/TRBV12-4	CASTERDSGADTQYF	TGTGCCAGCACCGAACGCGACAGTGGAGCAGATACGCAGTATTTT
-	many	TRBJ2-2	TRBV10-2	CASSDAAGGELFF	TGCGCCAGCAGTGACGCGGCGGGCGGGGAGCTGTTTTTT
-	many	TRBJ2-1	TRBV12-3/TRBV12-4	CASSSTAGFYNEQFF	TGTGCCAGCAGTTCGACCGCAGGGTTCTACAATGAGCAGTTCTTC
-	few	TRBJ2-5	TRBV27	CASSLYSLNGETQYF	TGTGCCAGCAGTTTATACTCATTAAACGGGGAGACCCAGTACTTC
-	many	TRBJ2-5	TRBV6-1	CASSEFRPSGETQYF	TGTGCCAGCAGTGAATTTCGACCCTCGGGAGAGACCCAGTACTTC
-	-	TRBJ2-1	TRBV20-1	CSARDPNRHSSYNEQFF	TGCAGTGCTAGAGATCCCAATAGACATAGCTCCTACAATGAGCAGTTCTTC
-	few	TRBJ2-4	TRBV5-5	CASSTPPENIQYF	TGTGCCAGCAGCACACCTCCGGAAAACATTCAGTACTTC
-	many	TRBJ2-6	TRBV6-2/TRBV6-3	CASTHYGAGANVLTF	TGTGCCAGCACGCACTACGGGGCTGGGGCCAACGTCCTGACTTTC
TRBD2	-	TRBJ2-2	TRBV7-3	CASSPRLATGELFF	TGTGCCAGCAGCCCTCGACTAGCAACCGGGGAGCTGTTTTTT
-	-	TRBJ2-3	TRBV4-3	CASSQDTSTDTQYF	TGCGCCAGCAGCCAGGACACCAGCACAGATACGCAGTATTTT
TRBD2	few	TRBJ2-7	TRBV12-3/TRBV12-4	CASSFRLAGPYEQYF	TGTGCCAGCAGTTTTCGGCTAGCGGGACCGTACGAGCAGTACTTC
-	few	TRBJ2-1	TRBV27	CASSLRVGGLANMFF	TGTGCCAGCAGTTTAAGGGTGGGTGGCCTAGCCAATATGTTCTTC
TRBD1	many	TRBJ2-3	TRBV7-9	CASNTGQGNTDTQYF	TGTGCCAGCAACACGGGACAGGGGAACACAGATACGCAGTATTTT
-	many	TRBJ2-3	TRBV10-1	CASSEGAASTDTQYF	TGCGCCAGCAGTGAAGGAGCGGCTAGCACAGATACGCAGTATTTT
-	few	TRBJ2-1	TRBV11-2	CASSLFWTASYNEQFF	TGTGCCAGCAGCTTATTCTGGACAGCATCCTACAATGAGCAGTTCTTC
-	-	TRBJ2-1	TRBV23-1	CASSQSPEDCPHNEQFF	TGCGCCAGCAGTCAATCCCCGGAGGATTGCCCCCACAATGAGCAGTTCTTC
-	many	TRBJ2-4	TRBV18	CASSPPTGLNIQYF	TGTGCCAGCTCACCACCAACAGGGTTAAACATTCAGTACTTC
-	many	TRBJ2-4	TRBV7-9	CASSNRIQGNIQYF	TGTGCCAGCAGCAATCGAATCCAGGGAAACATTCAGTACTTC
-	few	TRBJ1-6	TRBV3-1	CASRNGGGTPYNSPLHF	TGTGCCAGCAGAAACGGAGGGGGAACTCCCTATAATTCACCCCTCCACTTT
-	few	TRBJ2-5	TRBV6-2/TRBV6-3	CASSYEEETQYF	TGTGCCAGCAGTTACGAGGAAGAGACCCAGTACTTC
TRBD1	few	TRBJ1-2	TRBV27	CASTSRQGSHGYTF	TGTGCCAGCACCTCGCGACAGGGCTCGCATGGCTACACCTTC
-	many	TRBJ1-1	TRBV10-2	CASRIPEPDTEAFF	TGCGCCAGCAGGATCCCGGAACCGGACACTGAAGCTTTCTTT
-	-	TRBJ2-5	TRBV6-2/TRBV6-3	CASSYGASDEETQYF	TGTGCCAGCAGTTACGGGGCTAGCGACGAAGAGACCCAGTACTTC